Each of the 29 T cell receptor beta chains below was sequenced from the same sample in a study of T cells in Graves' hyperthyroidism and ophthalmopathy. RNA transcripts yielded amplified TCR beta CDR3 regions. Researchers ran a first-round RT-PCR on the TCR CDR3 using the HTBI primer set. TCRdb passed the multiplex PCR reads through MiXCR, listing each CDR3 protein once. The table shows 350,000 to 450,000 distinct CDR3 sequences, with around an eighth occurring only once. Sequenced sample: blood. Receptors originate from a middle-aged man with Graves' ophthalmopathy.

V and J are TRBV13 and TRBJ2-1; TRBD1 matches at 10 bases. Per the germline V gene, CDR1 is PRHDT and CDR2 is FYEKMQ (reference sequence). The V and J ends lost 5 bases and 4 bases, in that order; junction bases with no gene match: 11. The CDR3 loop spans 17 amino acids. The CDR3 DNA reads TGTGCCAGCAGCCATTATGGGGGACAGGGGTCATACAATGAGCAGTTCTTC. Protein sequence: CASSHYGGQGSYNEQFF.

In this sample, this clonotype turned up a few times. DNA of the CDR3: TGTGCCAGCAGTTACTCGAAGGGACAAGGGATATGGGAGCAGTACTTC. This encodes CASSYSKGQGIWEQYF. The chain uses TRBV6-6 and TRBJ2-7; tentative D call: TRBD1 (6 bases). Germline-derived CDR1 and CDR2 are MNHNY and SVGAGI (reference sequence). Trimming left V 0 bases short and J 7 bases short, with 19 bases between. The CDR3 extends over 16 amino acids.

There are many counts of this clonotype. The V gene is TRBV9, the J gene TRBJ1-2, with a possible D match to TRBD1 (6 bases). The length of the CDR3 is 15 residues. V lost 0 bases and J lost 4, with 13 bases in between. CDR1 is SGDLS, CDR2 YYNGEE, per germline. CDR3 coding DNA: TGTGCCAGCAGCGTAGGAGTGGGGGCCTTCTATGGCTACACCTTC. Translation gives CASSVGVGAFYGYTF.

This clonotype showed up many times. V gene TRBV12-3 or TRBV12-4 combines with J gene TRBJ2-5; TRBD1 matches 10 bases. There are 14 residues in the CDR3. After removal of 3 bases from V and 7 bases from J, the junction contained 5 bases not matched to a gene. CDR3 sequence (DNA): TGTGCCAGCAGTTTTGGGACAGGGGACGGGACCCAGTACTTC. This codes for CASSFGTGDGTQYF.

This clonotype was seen at least ten times. The chain links TRBV18 to TRBJ2-7; D is ambiguous. This CDR3 region has 12 residues. The ends were cut back, 8 bases at V and 6 bases at J, with 14 bases in the middle. Germline V gene sequence: CDR1 KGHSH, CDR2 LQKENI. The CDR3 sequence: CASRTWVSEQYF. The CDR3 DNA reads as TGTGCCAGCCGTACGTGGGTGTCCGAGCAGTACTTC.

J is TRBJ2-7 and V is TRBV10-3; D perhaps matches TRBD1 (6 bases). The CDR3 consists of 17 residues. The germline CDR1 and CDR2 sequences are ENHRY and SYGVKD. Trimming took off 6 bases at V and 2 bases at J, with 23 bases between the two ends. The CDR3 loop is CAISNRDKGSMAYEQYF. The CDR3 region has the DNA TGTGCCATCAGCAACCGGGACAAGGGTTCAATGGCCTACGAGCAGTACTTC.

This clonotype was recorded many times. The CDR3 bases are TGTGCCAGCAGCCCAGTAGGCACTGAAGCTTTCTTT. Amino acid sequence: CASSPVGTEAFF. The gene calls are TRBV6-1 and TRBJ1-1; D is unresolved. Germline V gene sequence: CDR1 MNHNS, CDR2 SASEGT. This CDR3 contains 12 residues. Trimming removed 6 bases from V and 4 bases from J, with 9 bases in between.

This clonotype appeared many times. Here the CDR3 reads CSARDGLAGAKNIQYF. The CDR3 region has the DNA TGCAGTGCTAGAGATGGACTAGCGGGAGCCAAAAACATTCAGTACTTC. The rearrangement links TRBV20-1 to TRBJ2-4; 11 bases agree with TRBD2. The CDR3 runs 16 residues. V gave up 0 bases and J gave up 0 bases; unmatched junction bases: 1. Germline-derived CDR1 and CDR2 are DFQATT and SNEGSKA (reference sequence).

CDR3 sequence (DNA): TGTGCCACCAGTGCGCAGGACAGGACCTACGAGCAGTACTTC. Its protein product is CATSAQDRTYEQYF. This chain connects TRBV24-1 to TRBJ2-7; 7 positions match TRBD1. CDR3 length: 14 residues. After removal of 5 bases from V and 2 bases from J, the junction contained 5 bases not matched to a gene. Germline-derived CDR1 and CDR2 are KGHDR and SFDVKD.

This clonotype came up a few times. This chain connects TRBV6-1 to TRBJ1-1, with D unclear. Germline CDR1 and CDR2: MNHNS and SASEGT. This CDR3 region has 12 residues. V was clipped by 8 bases and J by 0 bases, with 7 bases between them. CDR3 in amino acids: CASVNVNTEAFF. CDR3 in DNA: TGTGCCAGCGTCAACGTGAACACTGAAGCTTTCTTT.

The chain has TRBV7-9 and TRBJ2-1, with D perhaps TRBD1 or TRBD2 (7 bases each). CDR1 SEHNR and CDR2 FQNEAQ come from the germline V gene (reference sequence). CDR3 length: 17 residues. Deletions cut 1 base from V and 7 bases from J, with 20 bases between. For the CDR3, the DNA is TGTGCCAGCAGCTTAGGGCCGCGGGGGCCAGGGGGGAATGAGCAGTTCTTC. Amino acids: CASSLGPRGPGGNEQFF.

This chain connects TRBV18 to TRBJ2-5; weak D call: TRBD1 (6 bases). Germline V gene sequence: CDR1 KGHSH, CDR2 LQKENI. The CDR3 sequence is 15 residues long. V gave up 6 bases and J gave up 6 bases, with 20 bases separating them. Here the CDR3 DNA reads TGTGCCAGCTCCGCCAAGGAAACAGGGCAGCAGACCCAGTACTTC. It yields the protein CASSAKETGQQTQYF.

The sample holds many counts of this clonotype. The chain uses TRBV6-1 and TRBJ2-3; 14 bases match TRBD2. Trimming cost V 6 bases and J 3 bases; bases outside gene matches: 11. The CDR3 is made up of 18 amino acids. Germline values: CDR1 MNHNS, CDR2 SASEGT. CDR3 DNA: TGTGCCAGCAGACGCTCCGGGACTAGCGGGAGTAGGACAGATACGCAGTATTTT. It encodes CASRRSGTSGSRTDTQYF.

This clonotype was picked up many times. This chain uses TRBV5-8 with TRBJ2-7; D might be TRBD2 (5 bases). Trimming left V 4 bases short and J 0 bases short, with 11 bases between. Germline loops: CDR1 SGHTS, CDR2 YDEGEE. This CDR3 is built from 14 residues. CDR3 amino acids: CASSLFRDSYEQYF. CDR3 bases: TGTGCCAGCAGCCTCTTTCGGGACTCCTACGAGCAGTACTTC.

This clonotype was counted a few times. CDR3 sequence: CASRRTSGAYNEQFF. The CDR3 nucleotides read TGCGCCAGCAGGCGGACTAGCGGGGCCTACAATGAGCAGTTCTTC. The V gene is TRBV5-1, the J gene TRBJ2-1; 12 positions match TRBD2. V was clipped by 5 bases and J by 2 bases; unmatched bases: 2. This CDR3 comprises 15 residues. The germline V gene encodes CDR1 SGHRS and CDR2 YFSETQ.

CDR3 loop: CSARDRGQETQYF. The DNA of the CDR3 is TGCAGTGCTAGAGACAGGGGACAAGAGACCCAGTACTTC. The chain uses TRBV20-1 and TRBJ2-5; possibly TRBD1 for D (6 bases). The germline V gene encodes CDR1 DFQATT and CDR2 SNEGSKA (reference sequence). Deletions cut 0 bases from V and 2 bases from J, with 7 bases between. The CDR3 sequence is 13 residues long.

This clonotype was counted at least ten times. V is TRBV2 and J is TRBJ1-3; D gene ambiguous. V lost 6 bases, J lost 1 base, and 10 bases lay in between. The CDR3 length is 14 residues. CDR1 SNHLY and CDR2 FYNNEI come from the germline V gene. The CDR3 spells CASRRLHSGNTIYF. The CDR3 DNA reads as TGTGCCAGCAGAAGACTACATTCTGGAAACACCATATATTTT.

The rearrangement links TRBV24-1 to TRBJ2-3, with TRBD2 matching over 8 bases. This CDR3 has 16 residues. Germline-derived CDR1 and CDR2 are KGHDR and SFDVKD. V shed 0 bases, J shed 1 base, and the junction held 2 bases outside the gene matches. The CDR3 sequence: CATSDLSGSGTDTQYF. The CDR3 nucleotides are TGTGCCACCAGTGATTTGAGCGGGAGCGGCACAGATACGCAGTATTTT.

Many counts were recorded for this clonotype. The chain has TRBV9 and TRBJ2-7, with 7 bases that match TRBD2. The germline V gene encodes CDR1 SGDLS and CDR2 YYNGEE. The CDR3 length is 14 residues. Trimming cost V 1 base and J 2 bases; bases outside gene matches: 3. The CDR3 protein is CASSVLADAYEQYF. DNA of the CDR3: TGTGCCAGCAGCGTACTAGCGGACGCCTACGAGCAGTACTTC.

This clonotype was counted ten times or more. V usage is TRBV29-1 and J usage is TRBJ2-1, with 10 nucleotides matching TRBD2. Germline trimming cut 4 bases from V and 4 bases from J; bases unmatched to any gene: 7. The CDR3 consists of 15 residues. Germline values: CDR1 SQVTM, CDR2 ANQGSEA. This CDR3 reads CSVAQTSGIYNEQFF. CDR3 DNA: TGCAGCGTTGCCCAAACTAGCGGGATATACAATGAGCAGTTCTTC.

This clonotype was picked up many times. The CDR3 DNA sequence: TGTGCCAGCAGCTTCGACGGGGATGAGCAGTTCTTC. Protein sequence: CASSFDGDEQFF. The chain uses TRBV11-3 and TRBJ2-1; D is possibly TRBD2 (5 bases). Germline CDR1 is SGHNT and CDR2 is YENEEA. The V gene lost 3 bases and the J gene lost 8 bases, with 8 bases spanning the gap. There are 12 residues in the CDR3.

The genes are TRBV2 and TRBJ1-4; D possibly corresponds to TRBD1 (5 bases). Germline CDR1 and CDR2: SNHLY and FYNNEI. The CDR3 is made up of 15 amino acids. V gave up 7 bases and J gave up 8 bases, with 20 bases separating them. The CDR3 reads CASKPSRGDSEKLFF. CDR3 nucleotide sequence: TGTGCCAGCAAACCCTCTCGGGGGGATTCAGAAAAACTGTTTTTT.

Written as DNA, the CDR3 is TGTGCCAGCAGCGTCTCTCCAAGGGGCGGGAACACTGAAGCTTTCTTT. It specifies CASSVSPRGGNTEAFF. This chain connects TRBV9 to TRBJ1-1; D may be TRBD1 (5 bases). Germline values: CDR1 SGDLS, CDR2 YYNGEE. There are 16 residues in the CDR3. V lost 2 bases and J 1 base, leaving 15 bases between the germline ends.

This rearrangement joins TRBV12-3 or TRBV12-4 to TRBJ1-1, with a weak D call TRBD1 (5 bases). The CDR3 length is 16 residues. V lost 0 bases and J lost 0, with 11 bases in between. CDR3 sequence reads: CASSLAVRAVNTEAFF. In DNA form, the CDR3 reads TGTGCCAGCAGTTTAGCCGTCAGGGCTGTGAACACTGAAGCTTTCTTT.

This clonotype occurred many times. V gene TRBV14 combines with J gene TRBJ2-5; D possibly corresponds to TRBD1 (6 bases). V was trimmed by 8 bases and J by 0 bases, leaving 10 bases between them. Germline assignment: CDR1 SGHDN and CDR2 FVKESK. The length of the CDR3 is 13 residues. The CDR3 DNA follows: TGTGCCAGCTCCAGGGGTCACCAAGAGACCCAGTACTTC. It is translated as CASSRGHQETQYF. The full variable domain, with the rest looked up from reference TRBV14 and TRBJ2-5, is EAGVTQFPSHSVIEKGQTVTLRCDPISGHDNLYWYRRVMGKEIKFLLHFVKESKQDESGMPNNRFLAERTGGTYSTLKVQPAELEDSGVYFCASSRGHQETQYFGPGTRLLVL.

About this clonotype itself: A much larger clone lies a single base off, so this may be a read error. The V gene is TRBV5-1, the J gene TRBJ2-1; TRBD1 agrees at 11 bases. Germline CDR1 is SGHRS and CDR2 is YFSETQ. This CDR3 is 14 amino acids long. Trimming at V came to 6 bases and at J to 10 bases, leaving 9 bases not matched to a gene. The CDR3 is CASNPGQGVREQFF. The CDR3 coding sequence is TGCGCCAGCAACCCGGGACAGGGGGTGAGGGAGCAGTTCTTC.

This clonotype came up many times. Sequence at one end of the junction differs from germline and may be a read error. This chain connects TRBV5-6 to TRBJ2-3; possible D gene TRBD2, 6 bases. This CDR3 spans 15 amino acids. Per germline, CDR1 SGHDT and CDR2 YYEEEE. Written as DNA, the CDR3 is TGTGCCAGCACCTTGGGGACTCGGTCCACAGATACGCAGTATTTT. Its translation: CASTLGTRSTDTQYF.

This clonotype was detected a few times. The rearrangement joins TRBV27 to TRBJ2-7; TRBD2 matches 7 bases. Per the germline V gene, CDR1 is MNHEY and CDR2 is SMNVEV (reference sequence). The CDR3 is 14 residues long. Trimming took 3 bases from V and 6 from J; bases not matched to a gene: 8. The CDR3 spells CASSFGRESGEQYF. CDR3 sequence (DNA): TGTGCCAGCAGTTTCGGGCGGGAGTCGGGCGAGCAGTACTTC.

This clonotype was seen ten or more times. V usage is TRBV2 and J usage is TRBJ2-2; D unresolved. Germline values: CDR1 SNHLY, CDR2 FYNNEI. Trimming cost V 4 bases and J 2 bases, with 8 bases left between them. The CDR3 runs to 14 residues. The CDR3 DNA reads as TGTGCCAGCAGTGCGAACGTTAACACCGGGGAGCTGTTTTTT. It specifies CASSANVNTGELFF.